Listed below are T cell receptor beta chains from one sample, sequenced in a study of T cells in Graves' hyperthyroidism and ophthalmopathy. Each CDR3 protein gets one entry after TCRdb re-called the multiplex PCR reads with MiXCR. The table shows over 250,000 distinct CDR3 sequences, with 25% to 30% occurring only once. Sample: blood. The receptors originated from a man aged 35 to 55 with Graves' hyperthyroidism that later progressed to Graves' ophthalmopathy. The CDR3 runs from the conserved cysteine through the conserved F or W. Fields, in order: J gene, clone size, V gene, D gene, CDR3 protein, CDR3 DNA. D genes are given only for firm matches. Clone size, where shown, is once, few, many, or a class for clones that have expanded.

TRBJ1-1 | many | TRBV30 | NA | CAWSVPRHDYVDTEAFF | TGTGCCTGGAGTGTACCCCGGCACGACTATGTGGACACTGAAGCTTTCTTT
TRBJ1-6 | NA | TRBV20-1 | TRBD1 | CSAASGQAISYNSPLHF | TGCAGTGCCGCCTCGGGACAGGCCATATCCTATAATTCACCCCTCCACTTT
TRBJ1-5 | NA | TRBV12-3/TRBV12-4 | NA | CASSLEGRGDQPQHF | TGTGCCAGCAGTTTAGAGGGGCGCGGGGATCAGCCCCAGCATTTT
TRBJ2-5 | NA | TRBV7-3 | TRBD2 | CASSPISGLAGQETQYF | TGTGCCAGCAGCCCCATCTCGGGACTAGCGGGGCAAGAGACCCAGTACTTC
TRBJ2-7 | many | TRBV6-5 | TRBD2 | CASTFKVAGASEQYF | TGTGCCAGCACTTTTAAAGTAGCGGGAGCTTCTGAGCAGTACTTC
TRBJ2-5 | NA | TRBV10-3 | NA | CAISESPDETQYF | TGTGCCATCAGTGAGTCCCCTGATGAGACCCAGTACTTC
TRBJ2-7 | many | TRBV4-1 | TRBD2 | CASSLTGLAGGRDEQYF | TGCGCCAGCAGCCTCACGGGACTAGCGGGAGGACGTGACGAGCAGTACTTC
TRBJ1-2 | many | TRBV12-3/TRBV12-4 | NA | CASSPEHRVGGYTF | TGTGCCAGCAGCCCCGAACACAGGGTTGGTGGCTACACCTTC
TRBJ2-7 | many | TRBV9 | NA | CASSVEDSWEQYF | TGTGCCAGCAGCGTAGAGGACAGCTGGGAGCAGTACTTC
TRBJ2-3 | once | TRBV6-1 | NA | CASSEKDFGTDTQYF | TGTGCCAGCAGTGAAAAGGATTTTGGCACAGATACGCAGTATTTT